This TCR beta chain derives from a study of relationships among human T cell subsets. General observations from the study: The seven subsets showed no significant differences in gene usage or CDR3 length. Over 50% of CD8+ cytotoxic sequences were in clones over 100 reads; regulatory and Th2 had few. Many CDR3s were shared across Th1, Th2 and regulatory subsets.

This clonotype was seen more than once but under ten times. The antigen remains unidentified. Semiquantitative ARM-PCR amplified T cell receptor alpha and beta CDR3 regions from mRNA. In ARM-PCR, communal superprimers followed tagged nested gene-specific primers for exponential amplification. Nested primers were removed by exonuclease before the second PCR round. TCRdb processed the multiplex PCR reads anew with MiXCR; each CDR3 protein has one entry. Of approximately 7,300 distinct CDR3 sequences in the sample, around 64% were seen once. Pooled CD4+ and CD8+ T cells were bead-selected with anti-CD45RA to get naive and transitional cells. The V end was cut by 4 bases, the J end by 1 base, with 5 bases between. CDR3 length equals 12 residues. Germline V CDR1 and CDR2: SGHAT, FQNNGV.

This TCR was recovered from a man in his forties in good health. The sequenced sample was naive and transitional (CD45RA+) T cells sorted from blood. The rearrangement links TRBV11-2 to TRBJ2-7; D is ambiguous. CDR3 nucleotides: TGTGCCAGCAGCTGGAATTCCTACGAGCAGTACTTC. It encodes CASSWNSYEQYF.